These 6 T cell receptor beta chains share one sample of origin, sequenced in a study of T cells in Graves' hyperthyroidism and ophthalmopathy. Using RNA transcripts as the source, TCR beta CDR3 regions were amplified. With the HTBI primer set, the TCR CDR3 went through a first round of RT-PCR. Each CDR3 protein is one row after TCRdb ran MiXCR on the multiplex PCR reads. The top ten hold approximately 12% of the sample, which has some 250,000 distinct CDR3 sequences, 13% to 15% seen once. The sample taken for sequencing was blood. Receptor source: a woman aged 40 to 50 with Graves' hyperthyroidism that later progressed to Graves' ophthalmopathy.

This clonotype came up many times. V usage is TRBV5-1 and J usage is TRBJ1-1; a weak D match, TRBD1 (6 bases). The V end was cut by 7 bases, the J end by 4 bases, with 23 bases between. CDR3 length: 16 residues. The germline V gene has CDR1 SGHRS and CDR2 YFSETQ. CDR3 sequence: CASCLQGGRWGTEAFF. The CDR3 DNA reads TGCGCCAGCTGCCTACAGGGAGGTAGGTGGGGCACTGAAGCTTTCTTT.

On this clonotype itself: The junction does not match germline at one end; this may be a read error. The chain is built from TRBV28 and TRBJ2-5; TRBD1 is a possible D gene (6 bases). CDR1 MDHEN and CDR2 SYDVKM come from the germline V gene. This CDR3 spans 17 amino acids. The CDR3 protein is CAGSPSWAGDVQETQYF. CDR3 in DNA: TGTGCCGGCAGCCCGTCGTGGGCAGGGGATGTGCAAGAGACCCAGTACTTC.

At least ten counts were recorded for this clonotype. This chain connects TRBV14 to TRBJ2-7; D remains ambiguous. CDR1 and CDR2 (germline): SGHDN, FVKESK. CDR3 length: 14 residues. Trimming took off 2 bases at V and 2 bases at J, with 10 bases between the two ends. The CDR3 here is CASSQLSLTYEQYF. The CDR3, as DNA: TGTGCCAGCAGCCAACTATCGCTTACCTACGAGCAGTACTTC.

This clonotype was counted many times. CDR3 nucleotides: TGTGCCAGCAGCCAAGATGTGGTGAACACTGAAGCTTTCTTT. It yields the protein CASSQDVVNTEAFF. The rearrangement joins TRBV3-1 to TRBJ1-1; no definite D call. CDR3 length: 14 amino acids. The germline gives CDR1 LGHDT, CDR2 YNNKEL (reference sequence). V lost 0 bases to trimming and J lost 0 bases, with 5 bases between them.

This clonotype occurred many times. The CDR3 here is CASSVRTPGANVLTF. The CDR3, as DNA: TGTGCCAGCAGCGTACGGACACCTGGGGCCAACGTCCTGACTTTC. V gene TRBV7-3 combines with J gene TRBJ2-6, with D perhaps TRBD1 (5 bases). Germline loops: CDR1 SGHTA, CDR2 FQGTGA. The CDR3 runs to 15 residues. The ends were cut back, 5 bases at V and 2 bases at J, with 10 bases in the middle.

In its sample, this clonotype was seen many times. The CDR3 nucleotides read TGTGCCAGCATGGCTAGCGGAGTAAACAATGAGCAGTTCTTC. Its translation is CASMASGVNNEQFF. The V call is TRBV2, the J call TRBJ2-1; 7 bases align to TRBD2. CDR3 length: 14 amino acids. With V trimmed by 7 bases and J by 5 bases, 8 bases remained unmatched. Germline V lookup: CDR1 SNHLY, CDR2 FYNNEI.